The entry that follows covers one T cell receptor (beta chain) sequence. TCRdb keeps only in-frame clones here, not all; method: immunoSEQ multiplex PCR. Counted here are about 77,000 clones, about 88% occurring once; the ten biggest clones make up around 1.8%. This sample was included in a study of T cell changes during pregnancy in multiple sclerosis. In germline, CDR1 is KGHSH, CDR2 LQKENI. The ends lost 2 bases at V and 5 bases at J; junction bases unmatched: 8. This CDR3 is built from 16 residues. The chain recombines TRBV18 with TRBJ1-3; 8 bases are shared with TRBD1. This sequence originates from a female donor with multiple sclerosis, enrolled in a pregnancy study. The sequenced sample was peripheral blood, obtained before pregnancy. DNA for the CDR3: TGTGCCAGCTCACCAACGGGCCAGGGGGCTAGAAACACCATATATTTT. Translated, it gives CASSPTGQGARNTIYF.